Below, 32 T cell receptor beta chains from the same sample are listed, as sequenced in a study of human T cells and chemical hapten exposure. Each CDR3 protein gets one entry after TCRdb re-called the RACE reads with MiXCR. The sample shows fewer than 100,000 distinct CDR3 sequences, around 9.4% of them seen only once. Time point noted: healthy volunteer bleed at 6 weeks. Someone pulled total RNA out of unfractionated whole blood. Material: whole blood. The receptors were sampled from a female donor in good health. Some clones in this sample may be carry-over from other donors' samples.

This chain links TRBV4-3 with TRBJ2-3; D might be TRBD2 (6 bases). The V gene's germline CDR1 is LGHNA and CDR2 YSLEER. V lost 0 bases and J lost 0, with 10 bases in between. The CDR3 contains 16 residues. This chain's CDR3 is CASSQDSRGSTDTQYF. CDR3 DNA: TGCGCCAGCAGCCAAGATAGTCGGGGGAGCACAGATACGCAGTATTTT.

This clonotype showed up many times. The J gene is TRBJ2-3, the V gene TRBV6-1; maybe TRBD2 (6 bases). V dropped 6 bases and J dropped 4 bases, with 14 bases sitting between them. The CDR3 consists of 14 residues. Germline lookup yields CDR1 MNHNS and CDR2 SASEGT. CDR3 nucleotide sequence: TGTGCCAGCAGCCCCCGGGGGTCGGCAGATACGCAGTATTTT. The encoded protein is CASSPRGSADTQYF.

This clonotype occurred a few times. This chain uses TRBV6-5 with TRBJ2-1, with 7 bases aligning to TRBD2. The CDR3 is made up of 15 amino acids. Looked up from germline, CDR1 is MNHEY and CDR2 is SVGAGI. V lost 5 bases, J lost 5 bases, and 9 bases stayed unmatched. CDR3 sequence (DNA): TGTGCCAGCAGTCCACTAGCGAACGCCCACAATGAGCAGTTCTTC. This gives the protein CASSPLANAHNEQFF.

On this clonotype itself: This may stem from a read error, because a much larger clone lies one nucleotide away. CDR3 amino acids: CSASRNGRGGPVVEDNQPQHF. CDR3 nucleotide sequence: TGCAGTGCTAGTAGAAACGGTCGTGGGGGGCCCGTCGTAGAAGACAATCAGCCCCAGCATTTT. The chain employs TRBV20-1 and TRBJ1-5; tentatively, D is TRBD1 (6 bases). V lost 3 bases and J lost 3, with 33 bases in between. Germline V gene data show CDR1 as DFQATT and CDR2 as SNEGSKA (reference sequence). The CDR3 spans 21 residues.

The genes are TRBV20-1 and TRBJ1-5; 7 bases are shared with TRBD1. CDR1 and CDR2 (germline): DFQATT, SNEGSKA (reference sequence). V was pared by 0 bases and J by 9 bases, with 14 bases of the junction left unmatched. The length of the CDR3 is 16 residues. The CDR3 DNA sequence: TGCAGTGCTAGAGACCGGATGACAGGGTTTTATACGCCCCAGCATTTT. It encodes CSARDRMTGFYTPQHF.

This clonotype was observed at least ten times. CDR3 sequence reads: CSAKKHGSGNTIYF. In DNA, the CDR3 is TGCAGTGCTAAGAAACACGGCTCTGGAAACACCATATATTTT. The chain has TRBV20-1 and TRBJ1-3, with unresolved D. The CDR3 totals 14 residues. Germline V gives CDR1 DFQATT, CDR2 SNEGSKA (reference sequence). The germline V and J ends were trimmed by 4 bases and 0 bases, with 10 bases remaining between them.

The CDR3 DNA sequence: TGCAGCCCACCCGGGCCGGGACAGCGAGTAAACACTGAAGCTTTCTTT. Protein sequence: CSPPGPGQRVNTEAFF. The chain couples TRBV29-1 to TRBJ1-1, with TRBD1 identical over 7 bases. There are 16 residues in the CDR3. In germline, CDR1 is SQVTM, CDR2 ANQGSEA. J was trimmed by 2 bases and V by 8 bases; bases with no gene match: 17.

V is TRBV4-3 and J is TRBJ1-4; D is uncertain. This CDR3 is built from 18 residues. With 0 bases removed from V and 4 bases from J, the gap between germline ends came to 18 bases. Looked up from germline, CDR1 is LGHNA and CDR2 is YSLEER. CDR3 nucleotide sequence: TGCGCCAGCAGCCAAGATGGGTTGAGTCGGGGAATTAATGAAAAACTGTTTTTT. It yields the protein CASSQDGLSRGINEKLFF.

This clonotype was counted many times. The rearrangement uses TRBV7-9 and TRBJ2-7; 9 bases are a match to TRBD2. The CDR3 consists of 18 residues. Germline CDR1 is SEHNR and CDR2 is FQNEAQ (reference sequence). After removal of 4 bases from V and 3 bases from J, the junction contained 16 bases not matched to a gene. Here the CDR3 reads CASSSSNSGRGGFYEQYF. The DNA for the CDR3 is TGTGCCAGCAGCTCCTCTAACAGCGGGCGGGGGGGCTTCTACGAGCAGTACTTC.

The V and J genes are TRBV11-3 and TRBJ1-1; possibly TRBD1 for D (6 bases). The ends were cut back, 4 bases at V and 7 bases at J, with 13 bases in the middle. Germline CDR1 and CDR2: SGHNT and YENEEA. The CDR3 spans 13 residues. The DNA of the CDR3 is TGTGCCAGCAGCTCGCCGGGGGCAAGTGAAGCTTTCTTT. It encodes CASSSPGASEAFF.

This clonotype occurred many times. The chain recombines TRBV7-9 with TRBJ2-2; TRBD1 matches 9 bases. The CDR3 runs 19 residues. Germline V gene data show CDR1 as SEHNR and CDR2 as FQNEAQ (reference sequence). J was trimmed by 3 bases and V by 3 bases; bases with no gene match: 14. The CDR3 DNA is TGTGCCAGCAGCTTCCCAGGACCCGGGACAGGGCGACACACCGGGGAGCTGTTTTTT. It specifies CASSFPGPGTGRHTGELFF.

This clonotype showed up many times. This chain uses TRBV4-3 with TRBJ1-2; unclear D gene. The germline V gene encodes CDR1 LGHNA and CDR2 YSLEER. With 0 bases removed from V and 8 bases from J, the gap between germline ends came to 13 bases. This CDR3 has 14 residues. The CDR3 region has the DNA TGCGCCAGCAGCCAAGATACGATGACTGTGGGCTACACCTTC. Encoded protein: CASSQDTMTVGYTF.

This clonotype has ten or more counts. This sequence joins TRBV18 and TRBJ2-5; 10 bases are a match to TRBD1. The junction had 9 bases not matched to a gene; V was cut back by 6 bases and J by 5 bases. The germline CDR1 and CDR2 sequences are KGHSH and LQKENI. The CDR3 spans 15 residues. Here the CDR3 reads CASSPGTGVEETQYF. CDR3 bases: TGTGCCAGCTCGCCCGGGACAGGGGTTGAGGAGACCCAGTACTTC.

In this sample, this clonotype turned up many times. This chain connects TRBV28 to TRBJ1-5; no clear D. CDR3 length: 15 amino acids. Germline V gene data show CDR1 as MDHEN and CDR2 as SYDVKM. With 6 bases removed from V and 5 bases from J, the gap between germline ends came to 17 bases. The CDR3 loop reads CASRWTPSRDQPQHF. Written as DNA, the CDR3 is TGTGCCAGCAGGTGGACTCCCTCACGGGATCAGCCCCAGCATTTT.

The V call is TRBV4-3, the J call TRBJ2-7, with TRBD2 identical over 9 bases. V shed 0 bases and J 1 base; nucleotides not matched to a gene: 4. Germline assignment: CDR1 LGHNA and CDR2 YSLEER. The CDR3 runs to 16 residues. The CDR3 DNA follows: TGCGCCAGCAGCCAAGAAAGAGCGGGGGGTTCCTACGAGCAGTACTTC. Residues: CASSQERAGGSYEQYF.

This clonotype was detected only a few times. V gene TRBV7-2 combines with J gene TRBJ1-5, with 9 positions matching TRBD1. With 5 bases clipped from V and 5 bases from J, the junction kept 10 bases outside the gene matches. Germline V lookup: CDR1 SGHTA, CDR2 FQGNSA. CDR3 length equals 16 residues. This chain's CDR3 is CASSLMPTGGHQPQHF. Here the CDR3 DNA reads TGTGCCAGCAGCCTCATGCCGACAGGGGGGCATCAGCCCCAGCATTTT.

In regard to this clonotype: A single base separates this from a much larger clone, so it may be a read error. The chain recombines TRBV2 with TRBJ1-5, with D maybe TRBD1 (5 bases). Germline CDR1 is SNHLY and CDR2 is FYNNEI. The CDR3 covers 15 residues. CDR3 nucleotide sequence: TGTGCCAGCAGTGAACTTGGGGGGATTTATCAGCCCCAGAATTTT. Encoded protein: CASSELGGIYQPQNF.

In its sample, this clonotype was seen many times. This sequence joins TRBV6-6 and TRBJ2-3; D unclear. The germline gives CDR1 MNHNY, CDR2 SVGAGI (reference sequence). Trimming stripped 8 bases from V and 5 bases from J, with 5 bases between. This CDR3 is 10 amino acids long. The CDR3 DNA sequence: TGTGCCAGCCGGTTAGATACGCAGTATTTT. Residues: CASRLDTQYF.

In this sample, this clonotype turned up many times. CDR3 loop: CASSKGTGGADEQFF. CDR3 nucleotides: TGTGCCAGCAGTAAAGGGACAGGGGGCGCGGATGAGCAGTTCTTC. This chain connects TRBV6-2 or TRBV6-3 to TRBJ2-1; 12 bases match TRBD1. This CDR3 comprises 15 residues. With V trimmed by 5 bases and J by 8 bases, 7 bases remained unmatched. Germline V CDR1 and CDR2: MNHEY, SVGEGT.

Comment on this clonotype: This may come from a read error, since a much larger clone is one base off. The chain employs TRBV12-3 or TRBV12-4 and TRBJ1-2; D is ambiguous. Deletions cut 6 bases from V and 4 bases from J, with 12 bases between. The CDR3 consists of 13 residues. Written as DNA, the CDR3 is TGTGCCAGCAGCCTTGGCGGGTGCTATGGCTACACCTTC. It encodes CASSLGGCYGYTF.

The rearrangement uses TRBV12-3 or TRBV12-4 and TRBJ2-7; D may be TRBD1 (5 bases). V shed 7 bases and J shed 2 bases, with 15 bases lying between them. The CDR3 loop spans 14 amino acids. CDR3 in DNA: TGTGCCAGCATTCCCCCGGTAGGGGCCTACGAGCAGTACTTC. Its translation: CASIPPVGAYEQYF.

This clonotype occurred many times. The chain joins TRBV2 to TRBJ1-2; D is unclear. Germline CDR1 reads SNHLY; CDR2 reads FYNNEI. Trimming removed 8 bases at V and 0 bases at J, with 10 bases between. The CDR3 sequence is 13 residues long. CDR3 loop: CASAVRANYGYTF. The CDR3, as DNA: TGTGCCAGCGCCGTTCGAGCTAACTATGGCTACACCTTC. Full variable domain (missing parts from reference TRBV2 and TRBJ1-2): EPEVTQTPSHQVTQMGQEVILRCVPISNHLYFYWYRQILGQKVEFLVSFYNNEISEKSEIFDDQFSVERPDGSNFTLKIRSTKLEDSAMYFCASAVRANYGYTFGSGTRLTVV.

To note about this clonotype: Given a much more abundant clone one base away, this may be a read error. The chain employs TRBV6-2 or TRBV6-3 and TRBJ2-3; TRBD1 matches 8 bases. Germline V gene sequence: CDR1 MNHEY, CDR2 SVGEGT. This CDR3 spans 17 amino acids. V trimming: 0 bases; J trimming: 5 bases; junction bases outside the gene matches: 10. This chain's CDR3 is CASSYSLPRGRKDTQYF. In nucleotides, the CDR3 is TGTGCCAGCAGTTACTCGTTGCCCAGGGGGCGTAAAGATACGCAGTATTTT.

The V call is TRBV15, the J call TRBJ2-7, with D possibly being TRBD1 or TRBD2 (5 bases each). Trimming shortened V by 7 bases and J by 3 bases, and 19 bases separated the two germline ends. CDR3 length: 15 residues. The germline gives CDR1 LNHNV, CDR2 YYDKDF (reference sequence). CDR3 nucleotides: TGTGCCACCACACCGGGACCCCAAATCAACTACGAGCAGTACTTC. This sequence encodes CATTPGPQINYEQYF.

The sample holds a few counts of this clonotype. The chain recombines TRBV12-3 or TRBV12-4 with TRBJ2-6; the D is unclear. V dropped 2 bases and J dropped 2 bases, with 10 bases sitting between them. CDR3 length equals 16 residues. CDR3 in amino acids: CASSLNRAPGANVLTF. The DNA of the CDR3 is TGTGCCAGCAGTTTAAATAGGGCACCTGGGGCCAACGTCCTGACTTTC.

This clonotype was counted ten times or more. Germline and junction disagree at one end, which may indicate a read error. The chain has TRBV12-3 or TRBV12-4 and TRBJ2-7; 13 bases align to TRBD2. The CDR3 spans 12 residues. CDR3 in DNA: TGTGCCAGCAGCCCCACTAGCGGGGGGGCCAGCTTC. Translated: CASSPTSGGASF.

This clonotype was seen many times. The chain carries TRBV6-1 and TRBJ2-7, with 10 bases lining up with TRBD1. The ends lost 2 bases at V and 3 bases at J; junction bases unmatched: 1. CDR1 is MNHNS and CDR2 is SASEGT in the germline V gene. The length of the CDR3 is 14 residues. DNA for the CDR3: TGTGCCAGCAGTGAATGGGACAGGGGCTACGAGCAGTACTTC. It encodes CASSEWDRGYEQYF.

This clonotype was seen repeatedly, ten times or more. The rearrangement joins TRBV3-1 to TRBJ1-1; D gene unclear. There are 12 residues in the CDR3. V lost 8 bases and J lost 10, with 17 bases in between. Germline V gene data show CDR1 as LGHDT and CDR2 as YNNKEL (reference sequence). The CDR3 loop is CASLHGELAAFF. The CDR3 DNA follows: TGTGCCAGCCTGCATGGGGAGTTGGCAGCTTTCTTT.

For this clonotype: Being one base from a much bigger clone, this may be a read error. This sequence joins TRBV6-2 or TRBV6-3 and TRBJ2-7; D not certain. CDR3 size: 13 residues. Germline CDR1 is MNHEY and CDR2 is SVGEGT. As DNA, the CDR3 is TGTGCCAGCAGTTACCAGGTTTCCTACGAGAAGTACTTC. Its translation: CASSYQVSYEKYF.

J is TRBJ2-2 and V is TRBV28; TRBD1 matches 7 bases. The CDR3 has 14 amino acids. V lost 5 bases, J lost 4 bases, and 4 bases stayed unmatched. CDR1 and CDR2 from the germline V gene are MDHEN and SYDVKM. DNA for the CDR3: TGTGCCAGCAGTACGGCAGGGGGCACCGGGGAGCTGTTTTTT. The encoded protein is CASSTAGGTGELFF.

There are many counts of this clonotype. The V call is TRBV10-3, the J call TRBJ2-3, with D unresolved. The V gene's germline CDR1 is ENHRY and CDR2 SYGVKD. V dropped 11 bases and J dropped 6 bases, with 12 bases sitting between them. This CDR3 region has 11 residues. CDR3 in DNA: TGTGCCTCCTCTGAGGCCGATACGCAGTATTTT. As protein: CASSEADTQYF.

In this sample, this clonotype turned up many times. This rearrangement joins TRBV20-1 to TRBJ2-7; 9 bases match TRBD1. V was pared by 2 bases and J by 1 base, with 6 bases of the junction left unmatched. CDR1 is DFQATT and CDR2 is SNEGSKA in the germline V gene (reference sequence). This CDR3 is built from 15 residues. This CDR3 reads CSARMTGGFSYEQYF. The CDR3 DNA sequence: TGCAGTGCTAGAATGACAGGGGGTTTTTCCTACGAGCAGTACTTC.